The rows below give T cell receptor beta chains drawn from one sample of a study of T cell responses to AZD1222 COVID-19 vaccine. Profiled with immunoSEQ multiplex PCR; TCRdb holds only in-frame clones, not every one. The sample yields under 200,000 clones, roughly 93% seen once. The specimen was peripheral blood, collected on day 0 of AZD1222 vaccination. The receptor set was obtained from an adult in good health. CDR3s include the opening cysteine and the closing phenylalanine or tryptophan. A D gene is named only where the DNA matches it firmly. Clone sizes are given selectively: once, few, many, or a class where the clone is expanded.

d_call j_call clone_size v_call cdr3_nt cdr3_aa
TRBD2 TRBJ2-2 . TRBV18 TGTGCCAGCTCACCTAGGACTAGCGGGAGCGGGGAGCTGTTTTTT CASSPRTSGSGELFF
TRBD1 TRBJ2-5 . TRBV24-1 TGTGCCACCAGTGATCGACAGGGGGCGGAGGAGACCCAGTACTTC CATSDRQGAEETQYF
. TRBJ2-1 . TRBV19 TGTGCCAGTAGGGGGAACAATGAGCAGTTCTTC CASRGNNEQFF
. TRBJ2-1 . TRBV29-1 TGCAGCGTTGGCCACTCGTCTGCATACAATGAGCAGTTCTTC CSVGHSSAYNEQFF
. TRBJ1-6 . TRBV27 TGTGCCAGCACCCCCGAGGGGGGACGTTCACCCCTCCACTTT CASTPEGGRSPLHF
. TRBJ1-5 . TRBV2 TGTGCCAGCAGGGAGGGGGATCAGCCCCAGCATTTT CASREGDQPQHF
TRBD1 TRBJ2-7 once TRBV6-1 TGTGCCAGCAGTGAGTACAGGGGAAGGTCCTACGAGCAGTACTTC CASSEYRGRSYEQYF
. TRBJ2-1 . TRBV7-2 TGTGCCAGCAGCCTCGTTTTTGGGGACAATGAGCAGTTCTTC CASSLVFGDNEQFF
TRBD1 TRBJ2-1 . TRBV27 TGTGCCAGCAGTCAGCCTTCCGGGACAGGGGCCCACAATGAGCAGTTCTTC CASSQPSGTGAHNEQFF
TRBD2 TRBJ2-3 . TRBV7-3 TGTGCCAGCAGCCCAGGCGGGAGGGCTACAGATACGCAGTATTTT CASSPGGRATDTQYF
. TRBJ2-1 . TRBV6-2/TRBV6-3 TGTGCCAGCAGTTACTCTGTGGGCAGGGGCTCCTACAATGAGCAGTTCTTC CASSYSVGRGSYNEQFF
TRBD1 TRBJ1-4 . TRBV19 TGTGCCAGTAGCACCGGGACAGGGGTTGGTGAAAAACTGTTTTTT CASSTGTGVGEKLFF
TRBD1 TRBJ1-3 . TRBV9 TGTGCCAGCAGCGCGAGACAGGGGGCATTTGGAAACACCATATATTTT CASSARQGAFGNTIYF
. TRBJ2-7 . TRBV5-1 TGCGCCAGCAGCTTTCGCACGGGGCCACCCTACGAGCAGTACTTC CASSFRTGPPYEQYF
. TRBJ2-1 . TRBV7-3 TGTGCCAGCAGCTCGTCCAGGTCTATATCCTACAATGAGCAGTTCTTC CASSSSRSISYNEQFF
. TRBJ2-5 . TRBV9 TGTGCCAGCAGCGTAGATGTGGGGCAAGAGACCCAGTACTTC CASSVDVGQETQYF
TRBD1 TRBJ1-5 . TRBV28 TGTGCCACCGATTCATCGGGACAGCGAGGTCAGCCCCAGCATTTT CATDSSGQRGQPQHF
TRBD2 TRBJ2-1 . TRBV5-1 TGCGCCAGCAGCTCGACTAGCGGGAGGGCCAATGAGCAGTTCTTC CASSSTSGRANEQFF
. TRBJ2-1 . TRBV28 TGTGCCAGCAGTTTATTCGGGGGAAAGTTCTTC CASSLFGGKFF
. TRBJ1-5 once TRBV21-1 TGTGCCAGCAGCACATACCGGGACAGGGATGATCAGCCCCAGCATTTT CASSTYRDRDDQPQHF
TRBD2 TRBJ2-7 . TRBV4-1 TGCGCCAGCAGCCAAGCTCGCGGGGGGACCTTGAGGGAGCAGTACTTC CASSQARGGTLREQYF
TRBD1 TRBJ2-2 . TRBV6-4 TGTGCCAGCAGAGGACAGGGGGCGACCGGGGAGCTGTTTTTT CASRGQGATGELFF
TRBD2 TRBJ2-1 . TRBV4-3 TGCGCCAGCAGCCAAGGGACTAGCGGGGACTACAATGAGCAGTTCTTC CASSQGTSGDYNEQFF
. TRBJ2-2 . TRBV5-1 TGCGCCAGCAGCTTGGATAGAGGGGACGAAATGGGACTGGCTAACACCGGGGAGCTGTTTTTT CASSLDRGDEMGLANTGELFF
. TRBJ1-2 . TRBV7-8 TGTGCCAGCAGCTTACGAGGGGATGGCTACACCTTC CASSLRGDGYTF
. TRBJ2-3 . TRBV11-1 TGTGCCAGCAAGACCGGCACTGGCACAGATACGCAGTATTTT CASKTGTGTDTQYF
. TRBJ2-7 . TRBV4-3 TGCGCCAGCAGCCAGAACAGGGTTTACGAGCAGTACTTC CASSQNRVYEQYF
TRBD2 TRBJ2-7 . TRBV6-5 TGTGCCCCGCCCCAGCGGGAGGTTGGGGAGCAGTACTTC CAPPQREVGEQYF
TRBD1 TRBJ2-1 . TRBV14 TGTGCCAGCAGCACGGGACAGGGGGGAAATGAGCAGTTCTTC CASSTGQGGNEQFF
. TRBJ2-3 . TRBV5-4 TGTGCCAGCAGCCCGAGCACAGATACGCAGTATTTT CASSPSTDTQYF
TRBD1 TRBJ2-7 . TRBV7-8 TGTGCCAGCAGCCATCGGACAGGGTTACACGAGCAGTACTTC CASSHRTGLHEQYF
TRBD1 TRBJ1-1 . TRBV6-5 TGTGCCAGCAGCCCGTACAGGGGGCTCCCCACTGAAGCTTTCTTT CASSPYRGLPTEAFF
. TRBJ2-3 . TRBV10-1 TGCGCCAGCAGTGAGGATTTGATCCCAGATACGCAGTATTTT CASSEDLIPDTQYF